This TCR beta chain was captured in a study of T cell changes during pregnancy in multiple sclerosis (dated by TCRdb to between 2018 and 2020). About the study as a whole: The study examined how the T cell repertoire changed over the course of pregnancy in women with multiple sclerosis.

CDR1 and CDR2 (SEHNR, FQNEAQ) derive from the germline V gene (reference sequence). There are 14 amino acids in the CDR3, from cysteine to phenylalanine inclusive. Solely the CDR3 DNA is kept, with 42 bases framed from the first base. V is pruned by 6 bases and J by 6 bases, leaving 8 bases of the junction without a gene match. This clone was seen a single time. No antigen is known for it. No qualities accompany the bases; no much larger clone lies one base away. The library was generated by the immunoSEQ multiplex PCR assay. The table comes from immuneACCESS by way of TCRdb, which keeps in-frame sequences with V and J called. Part of the clones is missing from these tables; in studies checked, under half for an unresolved V gene and the rest for unknown reasons. This sample lists about 44,000 clones; about nine tenths were detected once. In total, the top ten clones hold roughly 0.69% of the sample.

The sample consisted of CD4+ T cells from peripheral blood mononuclear cells, taken in the first trimester of pregnancy. This TCR derives from a female donor with multiple sclerosis, enrolled in a pregnancy study. The rearrangement combines TRBV7-9 with TRBJ1-2; 9 central nucleotides agree with TRBD1. CDR3 reads: CASSDTGGSDGYTF. The nucleotide sequence reads TGTGCCAGCAGTGATACAGGGGGCAGCGATGGCTACACCTTC. Outside the CDR3, residues come from the reference TRBV7-9 and TRBJ1-2 proteins, so the full variable domain is: DTGVSQNPRHKITKRGQNVTFRCDPISEHNRLYWYRQTLGQGPEFLTYFQNEAQLEKSRLLSDRFSAERPKGSFSTLEIQRTEQGDSAMYLCASSDTGGSDGYTFGSGTRLTVV.